This T cell receptor (beta chain) was recorded in a study of T cells after yellow fever vaccination. The CDR3 covers 14 residues. The V end lost 3 bases, the J end lost 4 bases, and 11 bases lay between the germline ends. Germline CDR1 is LNHNV and CDR2 is YYDKDF (reference sequence). TCRdb independently ran MiXCR on the 5' RACE reads; one entry per CDR3 protein. The sample yields about 340,000 distinct CDR3 sequences, roughly 4% seen once. This clonotype has only a few counts. The chain employs TRBV15 and TRBJ2-3; D is possibly TRBD1 (5 bases). This receptor was obtained from a man younger than 35 who received the YFV17D yellow fever vaccine. The source was PBMCs, collected 5 days after the yellow fever booster vaccination. CDR3 sequence: CATSSQGSADTQYF. In DNA, the CDR3 is TGTGCCACCAGCAGCCAGGGAAGCGCAGATACGCAGTATTTT. Full variable domain (remainder filled in from reference TRBV15 and TRBJ2-3): DAMVIQNPRYQVTQFGKPVTLSCSQTLNHNVMYWYQQKSSQAPKLLFHYYDKDFNNEADTPDNFQSRRPNTSFCFLDIRSPGLGDTAMYLCATSSQGSADTQYFGPGTRLTVL.